The source of this T cell receptor beta chain is a study of beta chain features in type 1 diabetes. This clone has just a few counts. Its antigen is currently unknown. The CDR3 runs 18 residues. Germline CDR1 and CDR2: LGHNA and YSLEER. V lost 0 bases, J lost 4 bases, and 13 bases stayed unmatched. Expressed TCRB transcripts were sequenced because the entire RNA isolate underwent reverse transcription. Clones were sequenced by immunoSEQ multiplex PCR, and TCRdb holds only the in-frame ones, with some missing. Of some 150,000 clones in the sample, about 7% are singletons; the top ten hold around 1.3%. Findings and caveats of the study: No resolution was reached here on whether HLA type influences TCRB rearrangement.

V is TRBV4-3 and J is TRBJ2-5; the match to TRBD2 covers 8 bases. Sequenced: central memory CD4+ T cells from blood. This TCR came from a woman aged 25-40 years in good health. The CDR3: CASSQDLSGGAGSETQYF. For the CDR3, the DNA is TGCGCCAGCAGCCAAGATCTGAGCGGGGGCGCGGGGTCAGAGACCCAGTACTTC.